Listed here are 25 T cell receptor beta chains from one sample, sequenced in a study of T cell responses to AZD1222 COVID-19 vaccine. TCRdb's copy holds only in-frame clones and misses some; the assay was immunoSEQ multiplex PCR. The sample holds 150,000 to 200,000 clones; roughly 94% are singletons and the top ten take approximately 0.6%. Sequenced material: peripheral blood, taken on day 0 of AZD1222 vaccination. The source of these receptors is an adult in good health.

The rearrangement joins TRBV11-3 to TRBJ1-2; 7 bases align to TRBD1. Trimming cost V 5 bases and J 6 bases; bases outside gene matches: 3. Germline values: CDR1 SGHNT, CDR2 YENEEA. CDR3 size: 12 residues. The CDR3, as DNA: TGTGCCAGCAGCCGACAGGGTGATGGCTACACCTTC. Residues: CASSRQGDGYTF.

This sequence joins TRBV7-7 and TRBJ2-5, with D tentatively TRBD1 (7 bases). This CDR3 has 17 residues. Germline loops: CDR1 SSHAT, CDR2 FNYEAQ (reference sequence). Trimming pared 2 bases from V and 5 bases from J, leaving 21 bases between. CDR3: CASSLSPSSAQGETQYF. CDR3 in DNA: TGTGCCAGCAGCTTAAGCCCTTCTAGCGCACAGGGGGAGACCCAGTACTTC.

This clone was seen a single time. This chain uses TRBV2 with TRBJ1-5; perhaps TRBD1 as D (6 bases). Germline CDR1 SNHLY, CDR2 FYNNEI. Trimming took 7 bases from V and 9 from J, leaving 16 bases between them. The CDR3 is made up of 13 amino acids. The CDR3 region is CASTRDQGWPQHF. The CDR3 DNA sequence: TGTGCCAGCACTCGGGATCAGGGGTGGCCCCAGCATTTT.

The chain joins TRBV5-1 to TRBJ1-2, with D uncertain. Germline V lookup: CDR1 SGHRS, CDR2 YFSETQ. This CDR3 is 13 amino acids long. V was shortened by 0 bases and J by 4 bases, with 7 bases between the two germline ends. CDR3 coding DNA: TGCGCCAGCAGCTTGGCCCAGCCCTATGGCTACACCTTC. Encoded protein: CASSLAQPYGYTF.

A single count supports this clone. The chain links TRBV28 to TRBJ1-2, with no clear D. Germline CDR1 MDHEN, CDR2 SYDVKM. This CDR3 has 14 amino acids. Between the trimmed V and J ends, which lost 1 base and 4 bases, there was a span of 10 bases. Here the CDR3 reads CASSLYPPAYGYTF. The CDR3 bases are TGTGCCAGCAGTTTATACCCCCCCGCCTATGGCTACACCTTC.

Concerning this clone: The junction does not match germline at one end; this may be a read error. The gene calls are TRBV30 and TRBJ1-1; D is unclear. The CDR3 has 8 amino acids. Germline V lookup: CDR1 GTSNPN, CDR2 SVGIG (reference sequence). CDR3 bases: TGTGCCTCCTCTGAGGCTTTCTTT. Protein: CASSEAFF.

The chain carries TRBV18 and TRBJ2-1, with 8 bases fitting TRBD2. There are 14 residues in the CDR3. The V gene's germline CDR1 is KGHSH and CDR2 LQKENI. V lost 4 bases, J lost 4 bases, and 3 bases stayed unmatched. CDR3 coding DNA: TGTGCCAGCTCACTAGCGGGGTTTTACAATGAGCAGTTCTTC. Amino acid sequence: CASSLAGFYNEQFF.

The chain carries TRBV5-5 and TRBJ1-3; D unresolved. CDR1 is SGHKS and CDR2 is YYEKEE in the germline V gene (reference sequence). The V gene lost 2 bases and the J gene lost 0 bases, with 15 bases spanning the gap. The CDR3 has 17 amino acids. The CDR3 sequence is CASSFRPDLSSGNTIYF. In DNA form, the CDR3 reads TGTGCCAGCAGCTTCCGGCCAGACCTAAGCTCTGGAAACACCATATATTTT.

This chain uses TRBV7-2 with TRBJ2-7; 10 bases match TRBD2. From germline, CDR1 is SGHTA and CDR2 FQGNSA. This CDR3 has 16 amino acids. The J segment lost 6 bases and the V segment lost 5 bases, leaving 13 bases of the junction unmatched. The CDR3 nucleotides are TGTGCCAGCAGCCCCGATAGAGCTAGCGGGAGACGCGAGCAGTACTTC. It specifies CASSPDRASGRREQYF.

The V gene is TRBV4-1, the J gene TRBJ2-5; TRBD2 matches 7 bases. Losses at the gene ends were 5 bases for V and 5 bases for J; bases not matched to a gene: 8. This CDR3 spans 14 amino acids. CDR1 and CDR2 (germline): MGHRA, YSYEKL. The CDR3 reads CASSFRGEGETQYF. CDR3 nucleotide sequence: TGCGCCAGCAGCTTCCGGGGGGAGGGTGAGACCCAGTACTTC.

The chain couples TRBV10-3 to TRBJ2-2; D perhaps matches TRBD1 (6 bases). The V gene's germline CDR1 is ENHRY and CDR2 SYGVKD. Trimming took off 0 bases at V and 7 bases at J, with 9 bases between the two ends. This CDR3 is built from 14 residues. CDR3 residues: CAISESKQGGELFF. The CDR3 region has the DNA TGTGCCATCAGTGAGTCGAAACAGGGCGGGGAGCTGTTTTTT.

About this clone: Sequence at one end of the junction differs from germline and may be a read error. V is TRBV15 and J is TRBJ1-2; possible D gene TRBD1, 5 bases. The CDR3 length is 15 residues. From germline, CDR1 is LNHNV and CDR2 YYDKDF (reference sequence). CDR3 sequence (DNA): TGTGCCACCAGCAGAGCTGGGGGTCCGGGGACTAGGGAAGTCTTC. It codes for CATSRAGGPGTREVF.

The chain is built from TRBV7-2 and TRBJ1-2; no definite D call. This CDR3 is built from 13 residues. Germline-derived CDR1 and CDR2 are SGHTA and FQGNSA. With 1 base removed from V and 8 bases from J, the gap between germline ends came to 11 bases. The CDR3, as DNA: TGTGCCAGCAGCTTAGGAGGGAGAGACGGCTACACCTTC. It codes for CASSLGGRDGYTF. Combining the CDR3 with reference TRBV7-2 and TRBJ1-2 gives the whole variable domain GAGVSQSPSNKVTEKGKDVELRCDPISGHTALYWYRQSLGQGLEFLIYFQGNSAPDKSGLPSDRFSAERTGGSVSTLTIQRTQQEDSAVYLCASSLGGRDGYTFGSGTRLTVV.

This chain uses TRBV10-3 with TRBJ1-5; D is ambiguous. CDR1 and CDR2 (germline): ENHRY, SYGVKD. Trimming cost V 0 bases and J 0 bases, with 3 bases left between them. This CDR3 spans 14 amino acids. The CDR3 reads CAISESDSNQPQHF. CDR3 coding DNA: TGTGCCATCAGTGAGTCGGATAGCAATCAGCCCCAGCATTTT.

As DNA, the CDR3 is TGTGCCACCAGTGCGCCGAAAAATGAAAAACTGTTTTTT. It specifies CATSAPKNEKLFF. J is TRBJ1-4 and V is TRBV24-1; D call uncertain. Germline CDR1 KGHDR, CDR2 SFDVKD. V was shortened by 5 bases and J by 5 bases, with 8 bases between the two germline ends. The CDR3 is 13 residues long.

This clone was found once. The chain employs TRBV3-1 (or the pseudogene TRBV3-2) and TRBJ2-1, with D perhaps TRBD2 (6 bases). V was pared by 0 bases and J by 6 bases, with 18 bases between. Germline V gene sequence: CDR1 LGHDT, CDR2 YNNKEL (reference sequence). This CDR3 has 17 residues. CDR3 sequence (DNA): TGTGCCAGCAGCCAAGACCGGGGGAGTCTGTTATCCAATGAGCAGTTCTTC. Encoded protein: CASSQDRGSLLSNEQFF.

This clone was picked up one time. The chain recombines TRBV27 with TRBJ2-2; TRBD2 matches 11 bases. This CDR3 region has 18 residues. Germline CDR1 and CDR2: MNHEY and SMNVEV (reference sequence). The junction had 9 bases not matched to a gene; V was cut back by 6 bases and J by 0 bases. CDR3 residues: CASRSTSGRMANTGELFF. The CDR3 coding sequence is TGTGCCAGCAGATCAACTAGCGGGAGAATGGCGAACACCGGGGAGCTGTTTTTT.

This sequence joins TRBV7-3 and TRBJ1-2; D remains ambiguous. V gave up 1 base and J gave up 6 bases, with 9 bases separating them. This CDR3 has 13 amino acids. The germline CDR1 and CDR2 sequences are SGHTA and FQGTGA. The CDR3 reads CASSLMGGDGYTF. In nucleotides, the CDR3 is TGTGCCAGCAGCTTAATGGGAGGAGATGGCTACACCTTC.

V gene TRBV7-9 combines with J gene TRBJ1-3; 7 bases are shared with TRBD1. Germline-derived CDR1 and CDR2 are SEHNR and FQNEAQ (reference sequence). CDR3 length: 15 amino acids. The J segment lost 3 bases and the V segment lost 1 base, leaving 3 bases of the junction unmatched. The CDR3, as DNA: TGTGCCAGCAGCTTAGGACAGGGAGGTGGAAACACCATATATTTT. Protein sequence: CASSLGQGGGNTIYF.

V gene TRBV5-1 combines with J gene TRBJ2-1, with 12 bases matching TRBD2. CDR1 and CDR2 (germline): SGHRS, YFSETQ. This CDR3 has 18 amino acids. V was pared by 0 bases and J by 8 bases, with 12 bases of the junction left unmatched. CDR3 amino acids: CASSLGAASGRAGYEQFF. Here the CDR3 DNA reads TGCGCCAGCAGCTTGGGGGCTGCTAGCGGGAGGGCCGGCTATGAGCAGTTCTTC. Drawing the rest from reference TRBV5-1 and TRBJ2-1, the complete variable domain is KAGVTQTPRYLIKTRGQQVTLSCSPISGHRSVSWYQQTPGQGLQFLFEYFSETQRNKGNFPGRFSGRQFSNSRSEMNVSTLELGDSALYLCASSLGAASGRAGYEQFFGPGTRLTVL.

This chain connects TRBV5-4 to TRBJ2-5, with D possibly being TRBD2 (5 bases). V lost 4 bases and J lost 4, with 14 bases in between. The CDR3 covers 14 residues. Looked up from germline, CDR1 is SGHNT and CDR2 is YYREEE (reference sequence). The DNA for the CDR3 is TGTGCCAGCAGCCAGCGGCAGGTTGGAGAGACCCAGTACTTC. Residues: CASSQRQVGETQYF.

The J gene is TRBJ1-2, the V gene TRBV4-2; 7 nucleotides match TRBD1. The CDR3 has 13 residues. The germline V gene has CDR1 LGHNA and CDR2 YNFKEQ. V trimming: 3 bases; J trimming: 7 bases; junction bases outside the gene matches: 5. Written as DNA, the CDR3 is TGTGCCAGCAGCCAGCGGGACAGAATTGGCTACACCTTC. It specifies CASSQRDRIGYTF.

V is TRBV24-1 and J is TRBJ2-1; tentative D call: TRBD2 (5 bases). Germline lookup yields CDR1 KGHDR and CDR2 SFDVKD. Trimming took off 3 bases at V and 11 bases at J, with 10 bases between the two ends. The CDR3 extends over 12 amino acids. This CDR3 is CATSDIGVQQFF. The CDR3 bases are TGTGCCACCAGTGATATCGGGGTTCAGCAGTTCTTC.

The J gene is TRBJ1-2, the V gene TRBV3-1 (or the pseudogene TRBV3-2); D gene ambiguous. V was trimmed by 2 bases and J by 3 bases, leaving 22 bases between them. The germline CDR1 and CDR2 sequences are LGHDT and YNNKEL (reference sequence). This CDR3 spans 18 amino acids. CDR3 loop: CASSQHLSGKLMDYGYTF. The DNA of the CDR3 is TGTGCCAGCAGCCAACACCTATCGGGGAAGCTGATGGACTATGGCTACACCTTC.

This clone was seen once. This chain connects TRBV27 to TRBJ1-1; D ambiguous. The CDR3 is 16 amino acids. The V end was cut by 4 bases, the J end by 1 base, with 16 bases between. The germline gives CDR1 MNHEY, CDR2 SMNVEV (reference sequence). CDR3 residues: CASSSLSLPTNTEAFF. Here the CDR3 DNA reads TGTGCCAGCAGTTCCCTGTCACTTCCAACGAACACTGAAGCTTTCTTT.